The source of this T cell receptor (beta chain) is a study of blood T cell repertoires in COVID-19 (dated by TCRdb to between 2020 and 2021). About the investigation overall: Samples from collaborators originated in the United States, Italy and Spain and spanned both the acute and convalescent phases of COVID-19. The material from the prospective study consisted of cDNA or gDNA derived from T cells, B-cell-depleted T cells, or PBMCs. Subjects who had been exposed to COVID-19, were actively infected with it, or had recovered from it provided the deeply sampled blood TCRbeta repertoires that made up the dataset. A freely available public database, intended as a resource for researchers studying the immune response to SARS-CoV-2, is where the repertoires were released. Samples came from the ongoing ImmuneRACE study (first 160 participants) plus 1,254 subjects from 6 global collaborators. A de-identified subject ID, COVID-19 status, age in years and sex were almost always included in the sample metadata. Where available, HLA class I and class II types were taken from metadata supplied by the sample provider and were not determined by assay-based typing. The paper as a whole reports these results and caveats: The quantity of clinical and demographic metadata differed by source and by participant and was supplied without curation.

The CDR3, from cysteine to phenylalanine, totals 15 residues. Only the CDR3 region is kept as DNA, spanning 45 bases read in frame from base 1. Germline trimming amounts to 6 bases on V and 2 bases on J, with 9 as the count of junction bases outside the gene matches. From a lookup of the germline V gene, CDR1 and CDR2 are MDHEN and SYDVKM. The immunoSEQ Assay, a bias-controlled multiplex PCR, was used to amplify TCRbeta CDR3 regions from genomic DNA. The authors processed their data as follows. Within the assay, amplification of reference gene primers was used to estimate how many nucleated cells each sample contained. Sequence reads were collapsed and filtered to measure the absolute abundance of every unique TCRbeta CDR3 rearrangement. Productive Simpson clonality was computed per sample as the square root of Simpson's diversity index over productive rearrangements. TCRdb's version of the immuneACCESS table is confined to in-frame rearrangements and falls short of the full clone set. An unresolved V gene accounts for under half of the shortfall where checked; the remainder is of unknown origin. The DNA was the basis for D and trimming; V, J and clone size are from that table. The sample table shows about 130,000 clones, and around nine tenths are seen once. The ten largest clones capture roughly 1.2% of the sample.

The collaborating institutions used their own protocols to collect whole blood in K2EDTA tubes. For TCRbeta analysis, collaborators shipped samples as frozen whole blood, isolated PBMCs, or DNA extracted from either of those sample types. As to this clone: Its cognate antigen has yet to be identified. No quality values exist for individual bases; no much larger clone is one base distant.

The chain couples TRBV28 to TRBJ2-7, with 8 bases aligning to TRBD1. The specimen sequenced was peripheral blood. The receptor was derived from a woman of 80 years or more with acute or convalescent COVID-19. The sequenced DNA: TGTGCCAGCAGACCCAGTGGGGACAGGACCTACGAGCAGTACTTC. Translated, this gives CASRPSGDRTYEQYF.